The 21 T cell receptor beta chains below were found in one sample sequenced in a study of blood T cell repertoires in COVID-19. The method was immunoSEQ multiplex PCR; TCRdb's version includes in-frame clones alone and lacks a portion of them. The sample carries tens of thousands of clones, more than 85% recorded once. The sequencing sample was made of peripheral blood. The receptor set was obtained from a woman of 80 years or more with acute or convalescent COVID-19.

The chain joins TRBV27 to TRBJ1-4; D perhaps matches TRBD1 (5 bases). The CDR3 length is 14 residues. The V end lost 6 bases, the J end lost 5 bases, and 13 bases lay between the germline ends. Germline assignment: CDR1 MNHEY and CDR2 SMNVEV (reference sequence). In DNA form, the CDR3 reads TGTGCCAGCAGGCAACTGGGGGGAAATGAAAAACTGTTTTTT. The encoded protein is CASRQLGGNEKLFF. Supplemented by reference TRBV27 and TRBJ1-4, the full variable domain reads EAQVTQNPRYLITVTGKKLTVTCSQNMNHEYMSWYRQDPGLGLRQIYYSMNVEVTDKGDVPEGYKVSRKEKRNFPLILESPSPNQTSLYFCASRQLGGNEKLFFGSGTQLSVL.

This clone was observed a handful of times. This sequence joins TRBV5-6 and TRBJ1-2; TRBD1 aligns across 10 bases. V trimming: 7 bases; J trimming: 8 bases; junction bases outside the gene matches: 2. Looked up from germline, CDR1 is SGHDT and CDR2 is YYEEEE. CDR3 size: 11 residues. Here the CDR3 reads CASGTGEGYTF. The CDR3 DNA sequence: TGTGCCAGCGGGACAGGGGAAGGCTACACCTTC.

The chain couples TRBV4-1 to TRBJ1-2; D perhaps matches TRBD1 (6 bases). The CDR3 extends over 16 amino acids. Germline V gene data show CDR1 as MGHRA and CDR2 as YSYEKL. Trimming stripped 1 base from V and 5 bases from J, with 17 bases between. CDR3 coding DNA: TGCGCCAGCAGCCAAGCTCAGGACAGTGCTTCTTATGGCTACACCTTC. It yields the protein CASSQAQDSASYGYTF.

The CDR3 loop reads CASTGGPSGNTIYF. CDR3 DNA sequence: TGTGCCAGCACAGGTGGTCCCTCTGGAAACACCATATATTTT. V is TRBV19 and J is TRBJ1-3; D perhaps matches TRBD1 (5 bases). Per the germline V gene, CDR1 is LNHDA and CDR2 is SQIVND (reference sequence). V gave up 9 bases and J gave up 0 bases, with 12 bases separating them. The CDR3 is 14 amino acids.

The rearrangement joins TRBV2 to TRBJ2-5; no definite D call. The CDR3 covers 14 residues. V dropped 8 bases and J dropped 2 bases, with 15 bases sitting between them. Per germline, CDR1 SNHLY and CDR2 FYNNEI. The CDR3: CASPELPNQETQYF. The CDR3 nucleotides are TGTGCCAGCCCCGAGCTCCCAAATCAAGAGACCCAGTACTTC.

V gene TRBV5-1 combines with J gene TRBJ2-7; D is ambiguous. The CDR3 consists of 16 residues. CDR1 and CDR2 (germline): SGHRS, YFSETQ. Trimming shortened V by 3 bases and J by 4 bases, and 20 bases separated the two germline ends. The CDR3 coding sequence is TGCGCCAGCAGCTACGACCCCGCGCCTAGTCGGTACGAGCAGTACTTC. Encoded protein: CASSYDPAPSRYEQYF.

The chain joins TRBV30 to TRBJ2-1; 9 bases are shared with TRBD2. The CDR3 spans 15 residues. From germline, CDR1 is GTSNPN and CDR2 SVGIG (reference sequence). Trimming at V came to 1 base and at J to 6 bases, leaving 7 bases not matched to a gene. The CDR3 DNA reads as TGTGCCTGGAGTGATGCTAGCGGGGTCTTCAATGAGCAGTTCTTC. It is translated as CAWSDASGVFNEQFF.

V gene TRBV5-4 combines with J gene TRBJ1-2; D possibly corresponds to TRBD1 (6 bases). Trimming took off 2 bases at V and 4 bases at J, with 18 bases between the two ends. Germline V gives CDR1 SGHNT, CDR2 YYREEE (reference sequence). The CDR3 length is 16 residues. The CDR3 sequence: CASSLGGGGGLYGYTF. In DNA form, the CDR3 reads TGTGCCAGCAGCTTAGGCGGTGGGGGGGGCCTCTATGGCTACACCTTC.

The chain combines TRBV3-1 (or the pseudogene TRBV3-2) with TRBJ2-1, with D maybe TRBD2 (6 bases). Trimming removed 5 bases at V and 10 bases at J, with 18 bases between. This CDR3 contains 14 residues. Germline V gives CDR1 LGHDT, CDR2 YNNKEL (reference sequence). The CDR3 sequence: CASSTGLRPGEQFF. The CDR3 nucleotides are TGTGCCAGCAGCACGGGACTTCGGCCCGGGGAGCAGTTCTTC.

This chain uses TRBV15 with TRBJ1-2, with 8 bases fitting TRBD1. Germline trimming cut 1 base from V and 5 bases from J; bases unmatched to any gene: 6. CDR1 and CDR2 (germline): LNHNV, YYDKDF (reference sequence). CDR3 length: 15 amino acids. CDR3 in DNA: TGTGCCACCAGCAGAGGGACAGGGTATTCGTATGGCTACACCTTC. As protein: CATSRGTGYSYGYTF.

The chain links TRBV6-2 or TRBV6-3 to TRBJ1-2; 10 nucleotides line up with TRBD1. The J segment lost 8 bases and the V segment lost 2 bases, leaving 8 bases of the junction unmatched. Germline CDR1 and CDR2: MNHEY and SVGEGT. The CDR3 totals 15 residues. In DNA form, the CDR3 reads TGTGCCAGCAGTTACGGTGGGACAGGGGTGTCCGGCTACACCTTC. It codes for CASSYGGTGVSGYTF.

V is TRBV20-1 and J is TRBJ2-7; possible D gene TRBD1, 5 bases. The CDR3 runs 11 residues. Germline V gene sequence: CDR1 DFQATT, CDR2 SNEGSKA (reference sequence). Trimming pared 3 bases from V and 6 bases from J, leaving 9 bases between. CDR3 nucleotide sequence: TGCAGTGCTAGCCAAAGGGGCGAGCAGTACTTC. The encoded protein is CSASQRGEQYF.

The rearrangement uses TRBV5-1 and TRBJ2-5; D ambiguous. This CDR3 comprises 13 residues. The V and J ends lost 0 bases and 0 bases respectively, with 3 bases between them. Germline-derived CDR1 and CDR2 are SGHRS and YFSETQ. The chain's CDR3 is CASSLDYQETQYF. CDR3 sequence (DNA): TGCGCCAGCAGCTTGGACTACCAAGAGACCCAGTACTTC.

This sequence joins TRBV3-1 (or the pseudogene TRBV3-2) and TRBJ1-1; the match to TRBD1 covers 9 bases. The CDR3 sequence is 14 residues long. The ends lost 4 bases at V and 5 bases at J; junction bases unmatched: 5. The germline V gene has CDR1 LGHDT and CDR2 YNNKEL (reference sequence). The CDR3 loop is CASSLGTGRTEAFF. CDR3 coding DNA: TGTGCCAGCAGCCTCGGGACAGGGAGGACTGAAGCTTTCTTT.

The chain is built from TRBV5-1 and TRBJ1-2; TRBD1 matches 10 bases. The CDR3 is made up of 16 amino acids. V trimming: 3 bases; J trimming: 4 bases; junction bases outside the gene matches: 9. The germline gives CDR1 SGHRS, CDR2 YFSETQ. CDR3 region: CASSSGTGDPTYGYTF. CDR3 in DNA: TGCGCCAGCAGCTCCGGGACAGGGGACCCAACCTATGGCTACACCTTC.

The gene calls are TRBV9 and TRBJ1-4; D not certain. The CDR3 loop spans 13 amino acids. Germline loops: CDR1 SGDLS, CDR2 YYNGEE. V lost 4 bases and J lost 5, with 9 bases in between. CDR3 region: CASSSITNEKLFF. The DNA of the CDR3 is TGTGCCAGCAGCTCGATCACAAATGAAAAACTGTTTTTT.

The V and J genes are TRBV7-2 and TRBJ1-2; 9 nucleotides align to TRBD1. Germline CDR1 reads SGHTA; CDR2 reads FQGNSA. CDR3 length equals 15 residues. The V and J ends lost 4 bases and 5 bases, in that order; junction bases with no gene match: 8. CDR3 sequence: CASSSPGQGAYGYTF. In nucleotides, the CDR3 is TGTGCCAGCAGCTCCCCGGGACAGGGCGCTTATGGCTACACCTTC.

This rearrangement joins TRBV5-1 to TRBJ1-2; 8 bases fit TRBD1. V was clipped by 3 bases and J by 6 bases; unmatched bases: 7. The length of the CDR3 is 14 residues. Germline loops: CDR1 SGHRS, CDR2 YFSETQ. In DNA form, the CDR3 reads TGCGCCAGCAGCTGGGGGACAGGAACTAATGGCTACACCTTC. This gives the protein CASSWGTGTNGYTF.

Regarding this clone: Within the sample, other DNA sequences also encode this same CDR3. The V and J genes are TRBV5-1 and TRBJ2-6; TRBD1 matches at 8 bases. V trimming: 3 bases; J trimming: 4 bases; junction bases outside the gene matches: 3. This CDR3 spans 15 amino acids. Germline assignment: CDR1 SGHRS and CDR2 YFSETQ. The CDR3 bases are TGCGCCAGCAGCTCCCAGGGGGCCGGGGCCAACGTCCTGACTTTC. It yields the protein CASSSQGAGANVLTF.

DNA for the CDR3: TGTGCCAGCAGCAAACAGACTAGAGAGACCCAGTACTTC. It encodes CASSKQTRETQYF. The chain links TRBV7-3 to TRBJ2-5; TRBD2 might be the D (6 bases). The CDR3 loop spans 13 amino acids. Germline V gene lookup returns CDR1 SGHTA and CDR2 FQGTGA. With 5 bases removed from V and 4 bases from J, the gap between germline ends came to 11 bases.

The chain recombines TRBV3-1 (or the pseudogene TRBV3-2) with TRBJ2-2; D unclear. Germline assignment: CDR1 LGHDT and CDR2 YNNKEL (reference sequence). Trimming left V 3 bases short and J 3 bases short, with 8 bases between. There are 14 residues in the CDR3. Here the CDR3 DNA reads TGTGCCAGCAGCCAGGTACTGGACACCGGGGAGCTGTTTTTT. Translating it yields CASSQVLDTGELFF.